The clone carrying this T cell receptor (beta chain) was seen many times. Antigen: not known. The CDR3 covers 13 residues. Trimming left V 4 bases short and J 3 bases short, with 8 bases between. Germline values: CDR1 LNHNV, CDR2 YYDKDF (reference sequence). Using a CD8+CD4-CCR7+CD45RA+ phenotype, naive CD8 T cells were sorted. This entry belongs to a study of molecular identifiers for immune sequencing clone quantification. Background on the study: Replicates involved a five-way split of RNA from around 20,000 or 100,000 naive CD8 cells, with sequencing of four. Overall study findings and caveats: In CMV-specific effectors, clones above 20 copies held over 98% of molecules; naive, under 1%.

In preparing bulk TCR libraries, previously described methods and listed TCR primers were used. TCRdb independently ran MiXCR on the PCR reads; one entry per CDR3 protein. This sample carries about 320,000 distinct CDR3 sequences, roughly a quarter of them seen once, and the ten largest clones take around 0.74%. This rearrangement joins TRBV15 to TRBJ2-3; D uncertain. The sequence was collected from a human donor in good health. Some libraries in this study had Jurkat cell RNA spiked in. The sample consisted of naive CD8+ T cells from blood, with Jurkat cell RNA spiked in. The subset is: FACS-sorted CD8+CD4-CCR7+CD45RA+ naive T cells. CDR3 region: CATSKWRTDTQYF. CDR3 in DNA: TGTGCCACCAGCAAATGGCGAACAGATACGCAGTATTTT.